This TCR beta chain was observed in a study of blood T cell repertoires in COVID-19. As for the study in general: Donors in the United States, Italy and Spain gave samples during acute or convalescent COVID-19. From T cells, B-cell-depleted T cells, or PBMCs came the material, which was cDNA or gDNA.

Methods used by the authors: Amplifying reference gene primers gave estimates of nucleated cell counts. Profiled with immunoSEQ multiplex PCR; TCRdb holds only in-frame clones, not every one. The V and J calls and the clone size are those of that table, but D and trimming were determined from the DNA. Of more than 150,000 clones in the sample, 85% to 90% were seen once. The sequence derives from a man younger than 35 with acute or convalescent COVID-19. The sequenced sample consisted of peripheral blood.

CDR3 sequence reads: CASSSGTGGETQYF. DNA of the CDR3: TGTGCCAGCAGCTCCGGGACCGGGGGAGAGACCCAGTACTTC. J is TRBJ2-5 and V is TRBV7-9; weak D call: TRBD2 (6 bases). Germline loops: CDR1 SEHNR, CDR2 FQNEAQ (reference sequence). V was pared by 4 bases and J by 4 bases, with 13 bases between. The CDR3 runs to 14 residues.